What follows describes a single TCR beta chain. As yet, its antigen is unknown. Germline V gives CDR1 SGDLS, CDR2 YYNGEE. With 2 bases removed from V and 0 bases from J, the gap between germline ends came to 9 bases. The CDR3 is 16 residues long. These data are taken from a study of cytomegalovirus exposure and HLA in healthy donors. Findings and limits, study-wide: Cytomegalovirus association was listed for approximately 160 TCR beta chains. As was reported, the classifier diagnosed cytomegalovirus status with high specificity and sensitivity.

Repertoires were generated with immunoSEQ multiplex PCR, while TCRdb's copy carries only in-frame clones and drops some. The data show about 240,000 clones, around nine tenths seen once. This clonotype originated in a man aged 18-30 years in good health and CMV-seronegative. Sequencing used PBMCs. The chain joins TRBV9 to TRBJ2-6, with D possibly matching TRBD1 (6 bases). The CDR3 is CASSVRGGSGANVLTF. Here the CDR3 DNA reads TGTGCCAGCAGCGTTCGAGGGGGCTCTGGGGCCAACGTCCTGACTTTC.